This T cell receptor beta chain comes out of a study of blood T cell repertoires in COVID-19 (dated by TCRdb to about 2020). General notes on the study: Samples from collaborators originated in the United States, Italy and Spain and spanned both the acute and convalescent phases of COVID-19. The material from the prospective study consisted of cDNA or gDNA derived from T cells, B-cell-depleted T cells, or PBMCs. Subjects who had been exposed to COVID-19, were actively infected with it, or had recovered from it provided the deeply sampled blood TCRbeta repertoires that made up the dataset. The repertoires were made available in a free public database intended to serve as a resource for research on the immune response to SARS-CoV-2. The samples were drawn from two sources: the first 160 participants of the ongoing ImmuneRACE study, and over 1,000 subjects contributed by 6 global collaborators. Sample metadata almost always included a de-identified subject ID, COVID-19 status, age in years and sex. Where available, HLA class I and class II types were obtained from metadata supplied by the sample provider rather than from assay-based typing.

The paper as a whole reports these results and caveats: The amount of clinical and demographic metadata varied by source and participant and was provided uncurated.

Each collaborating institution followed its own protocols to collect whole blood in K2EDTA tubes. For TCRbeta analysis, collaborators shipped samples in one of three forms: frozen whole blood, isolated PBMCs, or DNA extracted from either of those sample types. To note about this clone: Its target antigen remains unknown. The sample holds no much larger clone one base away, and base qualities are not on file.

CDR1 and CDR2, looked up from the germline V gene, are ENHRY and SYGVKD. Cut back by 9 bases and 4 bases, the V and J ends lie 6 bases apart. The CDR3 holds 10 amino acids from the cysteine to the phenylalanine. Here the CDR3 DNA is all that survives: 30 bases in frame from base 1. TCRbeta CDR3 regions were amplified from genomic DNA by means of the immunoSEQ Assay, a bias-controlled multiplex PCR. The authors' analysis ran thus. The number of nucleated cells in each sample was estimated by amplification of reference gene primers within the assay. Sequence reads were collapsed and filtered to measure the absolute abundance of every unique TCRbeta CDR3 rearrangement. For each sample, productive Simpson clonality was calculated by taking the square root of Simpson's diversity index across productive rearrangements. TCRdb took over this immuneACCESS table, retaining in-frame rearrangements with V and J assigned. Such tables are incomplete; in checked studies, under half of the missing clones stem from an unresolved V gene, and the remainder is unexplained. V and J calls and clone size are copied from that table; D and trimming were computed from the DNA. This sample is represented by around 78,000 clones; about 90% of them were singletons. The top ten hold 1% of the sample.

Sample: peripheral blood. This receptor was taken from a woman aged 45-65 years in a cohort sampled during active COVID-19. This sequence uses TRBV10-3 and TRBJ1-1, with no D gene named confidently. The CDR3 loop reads CAIRGTEAFF. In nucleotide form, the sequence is TGTGCCATTCGAGGCACTGAAGCTTTCTTT.